This TCR beta chain stems from a study of T-cell memory formation after mild COVID-19. Study-wide results and limits: Some clones that responded turned up in pre-infection memory, which suggests that cross-reactive memory joined in. Contracting CD4+ clones were located mainly in CM and EM, and CD8+ clones in EMRA.

Germline V gene sequence: CDR1 DFQATT, CDR2 SNEGSKA (reference sequence). Trimming pared 3 bases from V and 9 bases from J, leaving 15 bases between. This CDR3 is built from 14 residues. This clonotype was picked up many times. Antigen unknown. TCRdb re-called the 5' RACE reads with MiXCR, one entry per CDR3 protein. The table includes some 50,000 distinct CDR3 sequences, 10% to 15% detected once. The V gene is TRBV20-1, the J gene TRBJ1-6; no firm D call. Sequences were obtained from PBMCs or a T cell subset sorted from them (not recorded which). The sequence was collected from a man aged 18 to 29 who had mild COVID-19 (a few samples of this study predate the infection). Cell type and time point are not known. CDR3 bases: TGCAGTGCTAGTTTGGCGAGCCTGGGTTCACCCCTCCACTTT. It translates to CSASLASLGSPLHF.